This T cell receptor (beta chain) derives from a study of metastatic and nonmetastatic thyroid tumors. About the study: The study looked at repertoires side by side in blood and in tumor or nodule tissue from malignant and benign thyroid patients. Whole-study results and caveats: Reportedly, malignant thyroid tumors had significantly higher TCR beta diversity than benign nodules, in blood and tumor.

Thyroid surgery had not been preceded by any treatment in any patient. This clone occurred many times. Its specificity is not known. TCRdb re-called the PCR reads with MiXCR. The data hold under 60,000 clones, with around 20% observed a single time. Trimming removed 6 bases at V and 2 bases at J, with 28 bases between. CDR1 and CDR2 (germline): MDHEN, SYDVKM. The CDR3 is 20 residues long. The receptor comes from a male donor with papillary thyroid cancer or a benign thyroid nodule (not recorded which). Some clones in this sample may be carry-over from other donors' samples. J is TRBJ2-2 and V is TRBV28, with D tentatively TRBD1 or TRBD2 (5 bases each). Sequencing input: blood. Here the CDR3 reads CASSPPPGSRGDPNTGELFF. CDR3 bases: TGTGCCAGCAGCCCACCTCCCGGGTCCCGTGGGGACCCAAACACCGGGGAGCTGTTTTTT.